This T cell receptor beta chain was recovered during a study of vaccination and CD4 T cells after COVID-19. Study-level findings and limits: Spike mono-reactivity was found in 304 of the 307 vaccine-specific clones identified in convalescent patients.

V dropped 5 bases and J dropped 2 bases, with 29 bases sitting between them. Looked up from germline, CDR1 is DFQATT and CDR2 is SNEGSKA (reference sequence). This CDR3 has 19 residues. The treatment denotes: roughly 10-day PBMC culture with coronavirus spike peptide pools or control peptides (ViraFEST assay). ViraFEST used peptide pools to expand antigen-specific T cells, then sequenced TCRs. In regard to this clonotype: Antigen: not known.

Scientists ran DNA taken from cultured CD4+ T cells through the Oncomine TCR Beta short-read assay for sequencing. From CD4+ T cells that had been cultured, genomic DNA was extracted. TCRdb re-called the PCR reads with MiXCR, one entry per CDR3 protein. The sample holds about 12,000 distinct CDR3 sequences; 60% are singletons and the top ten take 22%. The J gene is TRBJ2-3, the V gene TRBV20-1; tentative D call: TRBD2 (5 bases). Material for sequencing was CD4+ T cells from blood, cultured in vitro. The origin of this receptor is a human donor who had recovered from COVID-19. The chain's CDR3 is CSARTRMAAGWENTDTQYF. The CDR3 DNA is TGCAGTGCTCGTACTAGGATGGCGGCCGGGTGGGAAAACACAGATACGCAGTATTTT.